The 2 T cell receptor beta chains below all came from one sample that was sequenced in a study of T cell responses to AZD1222 COVID-19 vaccine. The repertoire was sequenced with immunoSEQ multiplex PCR; TCRdb's copy has only in-frame clones and lacks some. This table has under 300,000 clones, roughly 93% appearing once. Sequenced here: peripheral blood, sampled on day 0 of AZD1222 vaccination. These receptors were obtained from an adult in good health.

The chain couples TRBV5-6 to TRBJ1-5, with TRBD1 as a possible D gene (5 bases). V was clipped by 4 bases and J by 5 bases, with 10 bases between them. CDR1 SGHDT and CDR2 YYEEEE come from the germline V gene. The CDR3 runs 13 residues. CDR3 region: CASSQGPDQPQHF. The CDR3 DNA reads as TGTGCCAGCAGCCAGGGTCCCGATCAGCCCCAGCATTTT. Combining the CDR3 with reference TRBV5-6 and TRBJ1-5 gives the whole variable domain DAGVTQSPTHLIKTRGQQVTLRCSPKSGHDTVSWYQQALGQGPQFIFQYYEEEERQRGNFPDRFSGHQFPNYSSELNVNALLLGDSALYLCASSQGPDQPQHFGDGTRLSIL.

The CDR3 protein is CSASALTEAFF. CDR3 DNA sequence: TGCAGTGCTAGCGCCCTGACTGAAGCTTTCTTT. V usage is TRBV20-1 and J usage is TRBJ1-1; the D is unclear. The germline CDR1 and CDR2 sequences are DFQATT and SNEGSKA (reference sequence). V shed 3 bases and J shed 5 bases, with 7 bases lying between them. The CDR3 is made up of 11 amino acids.